This paragraph reports one T cell receptor beta chain. TCR beta sequencing was performed on blood CD8+ and CD4+ T cells. Through negative isolation, CD4+ and CD8+ T cells were obtained, while TEMRA cells were enriched using FACS. V shed 2 bases and J 4 bases; nucleotides not matched to a gene: 6. Germline values: CDR1 MNHEY, CDR2 SMNVEV (reference sequence). The CDR3 contains 17 residues. Roughly 0.5 to 1 ug RNA was reverse transcribed with random hexamers. The method of amplification for TCR beta CDR3 was immunoSEQ multiplex PCR, covering 54 Vbeta and 13 Jbeta. Each CDR3 protein is one row after TCRdb ran MiXCR on the immunoSEQ multiplex PCR reads. The sample includes about 250,000 distinct CDR3 sequences, around 93% of them seen just once. The entry originates in a study of CD8 T cells in Susac syndrome.

Sequenced: CD4+ T cells from PBMCs. This chain joins TRBV27 and TRBJ2-2, with 11 bases aligning to TRBD2. This receptor was obtained from a human donor with multiple sclerosis. CDR3 sequence (DNA): TGTGCCAGCAGTTTAATTAGCGGGGGGGCGCGCACCGGGGAGCTGTTTTTT. It codes for CASSLISGGARTGELFF.